This T cell receptor beta chain derives from a study of T cell clusters in autoimmune cytopenias. Study summary: A median of roughly 53,000 TRB reads per sample yielded a median approximately 2,400 distinct clonotypes. Findings of the study overall: Healthy donors had approximately 3.3-fold more exclusive TRB clusters than active autoimmune hepatitis patients.

This clonotype is medium-sized by frequency. Its cognate antigen is unknown. Germline CDR1 and CDR2: SQVTM and ANQGSEA. The CDR3 is made up of 13 amino acids. TRB rearrangements were amplified by touch-down multiplex PCR with mixed TRB-A/B primers. TCRdb reprocessed the multiplex PCR reads and keeps a single row for each CDR3 protein, giving no DNA. The data show approximately 1,800 distinct CDR3 sequences, and the top ten clones hold approximately 34%. Each sample's input was roughly 250 ng genomic DNA, some 38,000 genome equivalents. The V gene is TRBV29-1, the J gene TRBJ2-1; TCRdb's D call of TRBD2 is untestable without DNA. Material: peripheral blood. This TCR derives from a human donor with an autoimmune cytopenia, with autoimmune hepatitis or in good health (not recorded which). CDR3 protein: CSVTSAPYNEQFF.